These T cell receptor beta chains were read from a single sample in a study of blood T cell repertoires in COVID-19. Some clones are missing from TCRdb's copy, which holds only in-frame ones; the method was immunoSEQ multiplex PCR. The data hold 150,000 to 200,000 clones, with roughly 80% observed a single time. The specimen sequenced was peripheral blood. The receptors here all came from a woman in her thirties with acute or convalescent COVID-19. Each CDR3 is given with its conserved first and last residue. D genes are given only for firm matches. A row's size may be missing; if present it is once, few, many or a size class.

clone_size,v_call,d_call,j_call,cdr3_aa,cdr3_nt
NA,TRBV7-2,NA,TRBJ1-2,CASSLARADTNYGYTF,TGTGCCAGCAGCTTAGCGCGGGCAGACACTAACTATGGCTACACCTTC
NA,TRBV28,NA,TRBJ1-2,CASSLSGRVQHGYTF,TGTGCCAGCAGTTTATCGGGAAGGGTTCAGCATGGCTACACCTTC
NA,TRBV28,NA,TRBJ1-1,CASSEQGRVNTEAFF,TGTGCCAGCAGCGAACAGGGACGGGTGAACACTGAAGCTTTCTTT
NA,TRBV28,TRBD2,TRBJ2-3,CASSPSGRFMGDTQYF,TGTGCCAGCAGTCCTAGCGGGAGGTTCATGGGAGATACGCAGTATTTT
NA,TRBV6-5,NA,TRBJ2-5,CASNSRIQETQYF,TGTGCCAGCAACAGCAGGATTCAAGAGACCCAGTACTTC
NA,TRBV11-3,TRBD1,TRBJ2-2,CASQGTGNTGELFF,TGTGCCAGCCAGGGGACAGGGAACACCGGGGAGCTGTTTTTT
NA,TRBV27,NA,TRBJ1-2,CASSLSRGGYGYTF,TGTGCCAGCAGTTTATCGCGGGGTGGATATGGCTACACCTTC
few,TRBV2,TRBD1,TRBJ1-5,CASSPNRGTQPQHF,TGTGCCAGCAGCCCAAACAGGGGAACTCAGCCCCAGCATTTT
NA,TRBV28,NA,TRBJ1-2,CASSTTAFGLINYGYTF,TGTGCCAGCAGCACAACGGCATTTGGGCTGATTAACTATGGCTACACCTTC
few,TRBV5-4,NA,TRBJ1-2,CASSLPPPRDNGYTF,TGTGCCAGCAGCCTACCTCCCCCCAGGGACAATGGCTACACCTTC
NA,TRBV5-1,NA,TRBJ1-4,CASSFITGSAEKLFF,TGCGCCAGCAGCTTTATTACAGGGTCTGCCGAAAAACTGTTTTTT
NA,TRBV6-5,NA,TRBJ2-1,CASSYSPTGYNEQFF,TGTGCCAGCAGTTACTCTCCTACAGGTTACAATGAGCAGTTCTTC
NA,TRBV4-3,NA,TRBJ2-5,CASSQDQAGLQETQYF,TGCGCCAGCAGCCAAGATCAAGCAGGACTACAAGAGACCCAGTACTTC
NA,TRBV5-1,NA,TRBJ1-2,CASSPTPFNYGYTF,TGCGCCAGCAGCCCGACACCGTTCAACTATGGCTACACCTTC
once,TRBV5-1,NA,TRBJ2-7,CASSSRLESHEQYF,TGCGCCAGCAGCTCACGACTAGAATCCCACGAGCAGTACTTC
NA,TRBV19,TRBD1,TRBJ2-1,CASSPDRLGLSDEQFF,TGTGCCAGTAGTCCGGACAGGTTGGGCCTCAGCGATGAGCAGTTCTTC
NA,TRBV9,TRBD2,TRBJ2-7,CASSVDTSGGRSSYEQYF,TGTGCCAGCAGCGTAGACACTAGCGGGGGTAGGAGCTCCTACGAGCAGTACTTC
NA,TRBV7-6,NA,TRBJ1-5,CASSLVRGSQPQHF,TGTGCCAGCAGCTTAGTCAGGGGTAGTCAGCCCCAGCATTTT
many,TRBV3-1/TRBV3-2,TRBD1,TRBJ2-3,CASSPGQPDTQYF,TGTGCCAGCAGCCCGGGACAGCCAGATACGCAGTATTTT
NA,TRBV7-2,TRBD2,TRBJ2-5,CASSPSSGVPETQYF,TGTGCCAGCAGCCCATCTAGCGGGGTCCCAGAGACCCAGTACTTC
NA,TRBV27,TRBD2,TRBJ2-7,CASRDRLAGSYEQYF,TGTGCCAGCAGGGATCGACTAGCGGGCTCCTACGAGCAGTACTTC
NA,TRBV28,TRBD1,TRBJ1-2,CASSLRQGSYGYTF,TGTGCCAGCAGTTTAAGACAGGGATCCTATGGCTACACCTTC
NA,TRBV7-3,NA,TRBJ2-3,CASSLWSEGARQYF,TGTGCCAGCAGCTTATGGTCGGAGGGGGCCCGGCAGTATTTT
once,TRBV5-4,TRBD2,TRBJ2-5,CASSFLADAQETQYF,TGTGCCAGCAGCTTTCTAGCGGACGCCCAAGAGACCCAGTACTTC
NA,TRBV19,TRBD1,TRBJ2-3,CASTSIGTASTDTQYF,TGTGCCAGTACCAGTATAGGGACAGCTAGCACAGATACGCAGTATTTT
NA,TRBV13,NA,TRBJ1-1,CASSLDAGRTEAFF,TGTGCCAGCAGCTTAGATGCAGGGAGGACTGAAGCTTTCTTT
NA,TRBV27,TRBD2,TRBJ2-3,CASTPLAEFTDTQYF,TGTGCCAGCACGCCGCTAGCGGAGTTCACAGATACGCAGTATTTT
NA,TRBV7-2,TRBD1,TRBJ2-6,CASRPQLRTGPPGANVLTF,TGTGCCAGCAGACCACAATTGAGGACAGGGCCCCCTGGGGCCAACGTCCTGACTTTC
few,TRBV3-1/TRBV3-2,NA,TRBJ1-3,CASSQDRATSGNTIYF,TGTGCCAGCAGCCAAGACAGGGCTACCTCTGGAAACACCATATATTTT
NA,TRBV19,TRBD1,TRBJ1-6,CASSSTGGSYNSPLHF,TGTGCCAGTAGTTCGACAGGGGGGTCCTATAATTCACCCCTCCACTTT
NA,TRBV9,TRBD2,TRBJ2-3,CASSTTSGEGTDTQYF,TGTGCCAGCAGCACGACTAGCGGGGAAGGGACAGATACGCAGTATTTT